This T cell receptor (beta chain) appears in the sequencing data of a study of CD8 T cells in Susac syndrome. The CDR3 spans 12 residues. Germline V gives CDR1 DFQATT, CDR2 SNEGSKA (reference sequence). V shed 3 bases, J shed 6 bases, and the junction held 3 bases outside the gene matches. Patients with stable or active relapsing-remitting disease, all of them treatment-naive, made up the multiple sclerosis controls. Random hexamers were used to reverse transcribe about 0.5 to 1 ug of RNA. Each CDR3 protein gets one entry after TCRdb re-called the immunoSEQ multiplex PCR reads with MiXCR. The repertoire holds around 200,000 distinct CDR3 sequences, with approximately 95% as singletons.

The V call is TRBV20-1, the J call TRBJ2-3, with 7 bases fitting TRBD1. This sequence originates from a human donor with multiple sclerosis. Sequenced sample: CD4+ T cells from PBMCs. The CDR3, as DNA: TGCAGTGCTAGGCAGGGGGATGATACGCAGTATTTT. It translates to CSARQGDDTQYF.